These 25 T cell receptor beta chains were sequenced from one sample in a study of tumor-infiltrating lymphocytes in primary liver carcinoma. Co-extraction yielded RNA and DNA from approximately 22-30 mg of unsorted bulk tissue. From about 0.45 ug total RNA, TCR beta cDNA was generated with a primer in the constant region. Library construction for TCR beta comprised three nested multiplex PCR rounds performed with slightly modified ARM-PCR. It was with TRBV1-TRBV30 forward primers and a C-beta reverse primer that the first two PCR rounds were run, at approximately 10 cycles each. TCRdb re-called the multiplex PCR reads through MiXCR, storing one row per CDR3 protein. The top ten clones hold more than 8% of a sample with roughly 91,000 distinct CDR3 sequences, over 55% of them seen once. The sequencing input was liver tumor tissue from sampling region 5. Subset defined: tumor region T5, tumor centre. The receptors here all came from a woman aged 55-69 years with primary liver carcinoma and hepatitis B virus infection.

The chain is built from TRBV10-3 and TRBJ2-5; D is unresolved. Germline V gene data show CDR1 as ENHRY and CDR2 as SYGVKD. The ends were cut back, 0 bases at V and 1 base at J, with 12 bases in the middle. The CDR3 totals 16 residues. The CDR3 bases are TGTGCCATCAGTGAGTCGAAGGGATCCCCCCAAGAGACCCAGTACTTC. Residues: CAISESKGSPQETQYF.

Details on this clonotype: The CDR3 carries no conserved terminal phenylalanine or tryptophan, so it likely arises from a read error. The J gene is TRBJ2-1, the V gene TRBV11-2; 8 nucleotides agree with TRBD2. The CDR3 loop spans 16 amino acids. J was trimmed by 2 bases and V by 5 bases; bases with no gene match: 8. Germline CDR1 SGHAT, CDR2 FQNNGV. CDR3 region: CASSRKTSGAYNEQFS. The DNA of the CDR3 is TGTGCCAGCAGCCGAAAAACTAGCGGCGCCTACAATGAGCAGTTCTCC.

The gene calls are TRBV11-1 and TRBJ2-1; 7 nucleotides line up with TRBD1. V was clipped by 5 bases and J by 11 bases; unmatched bases: 15. Looked up from germline, CDR1 is SGHAT and CDR2 is FQDESV (reference sequence). This CDR3 is 15 amino acids long. The CDR3 here is CASSQRTATGLQQFF. CDR3 sequence (DNA): TGTGCCAGCAGCCAGAGAACCGCGACAGGGCTTCAGCAGTTCTTC.

Concerning this clonotype itself: The conserved final phenylalanine or tryptophan is absent from the CDR3, which likely points to a read error. The DNA is omitted, as the CDR3 cannot be located on it reliably, and the CDR3 follows TCRdb's listing. The chain employs TRBV6-2 or TRBV6-3 and TRBJ2-5; TRBD2 is taken as the D call from the table, unchecked against the DNA. CDR1 and CDR2 from the germline V gene are MNHEY and SVGEGT. The CDR3 extends over 13 residues, inclusive of both ends. The CDR3: CASSRTSEETQYV.

Comments on this clonotype: Its ends do not fully match the called genes, so a read error is possible. V gene TRBV6-5 combines with J gene TRBJ2-3, with a tentative D call TRBD1 (6 bases). This CDR3 is built from 15 residues. Germline assignment: CDR1 MNHEY and CDR2 SVGAGI. The CDR3 is CAGSFGTWGADTQYF. In DNA form, the CDR3 reads TGTGCCGGCAGTTTTGGGACATGGGGCGCAGATACGCAGTATTTT.

The V call is TRBV11-2, the J call TRBJ2-5, with TRBD2 identical over 9 bases. V lost 5 bases, J lost 10 bases, and 8 bases stayed unmatched. The length of the CDR3 is 13 residues. Per the germline V gene, CDR1 is SGHAT and CDR2 is FQNNGV. The CDR3 bases are TGTGCCAGCAGCACCGGGACTAGCAGGATCCAGTACTTC. It codes for CASSTGTSRIQYF.

Sample share makes this clonotype medium-sized. The chain couples TRBV11-2 to TRBJ2-7, with 10 bases fitting TRBD2. The CDR3 covers 15 residues. Germline CDR1 SGHAT, CDR2 FQNNGV. Trimming at V came to 5 bases and at J to 3 bases, leaving 7 bases not matched to a gene. CDR3: CASSPLAGDRYEQYF. The CDR3 DNA reads as TGTGCCAGCAGCCCTCTAGCGGGAGATCGCTACGAGCAGTACTTC.

As to this clonotype: One end of the junction is discordant with germline, which a read error may explain. V and J are TRBV29-1 and TRBJ2-1, with D unresolved. CDR1 SQVTM and CDR2 ANQGSEA come from the germline V gene. The CDR3 totals 13 residues. CDR3 sequence: CSVGSEVHKEQFF. DNA for the CDR3: TGCAGCGTTGGGAGTGAGGTTCACAAAGAGCAGTTCTTC.

This clonotype rates as medium-sized. The chain couples TRBV11-2 to TRBJ2-1, with D hard to call. V shed 1 base and J shed 0 bases, with 10 bases lying between them. The length of the CDR3 is 16 residues. Germline CDR1 is SGHAT and CDR2 is FQNNGV. CDR3 nucleotides: TGTGCCAGCAGCTTAGCAGAGCGCCTCTCCTACAATGAGCAGTTCTTC. Its translation is CASSLAERLSYNEQFF.

With regard to this clonotype: This may arise from a read error, as a much more abundant clone is one base away. The V and J genes are TRBV5-6 and TRBJ1-4; D is uncertain. This CDR3 has 15 amino acids. In germline, CDR1 is SGHDT, CDR2 YYEEEE. CDR3 region: CVSSLFGESVEKLFF. The CDR3 DNA follows: TGTGTCAGCAGCTTGTTCGGGGAGAGTGTCGAAAAACTGTTTTTT.

A word on this clonotype: The conserved phenylalanine or tryptophan normally closing the CDR3 is absent here, so this likely arose from a read error. The chain combines TRBV11-2 with TRBJ2-2; the D call may be TRBD1 or TRBD2 (5 bases each). The CDR3 length is 15 residues. Germline V gene sequence: CDR1 SGHAT, CDR2 FQNNGV. The CDR3 is CDSSLFGGNTGELFL. In nucleotides, the CDR3 is TGTGACAGCAGCTTATTTGGGGGGAACACCGGGGAGCTGTTTCTT.

The sample holds many counts of this clonotype. The chain is built from TRBV29-1 and TRBJ2-2; the D is unclear. Trimming stripped 5 bases from V and 7 bases from J, with 11 bases between. CDR1 and CDR2 from the germline V gene are SQVTM and ANQGSEA. The CDR3 sequence is 12 residues long. The CDR3 DNA reads as TGCAGCGTTTGGGCGACGCACGGGGAGCTGTTTTTT. Translation gives CSVWATHGELFF.

This clonotype was counted at least ten times. The CDR3 bases are TGCAGTGCTAGAAACAGGGATATATCCTACGAGCAGTACTTC. This encodes CSARNRDISYEQYF. This chain uses TRBV20-1 with TRBJ2-7, with D perhaps TRBD1 (6 bases). This CDR3 has 14 amino acids. The germline V gene encodes CDR1 DFQATT and CDR2 SNEGSKA (reference sequence). Trimming removed 2 bases at V and 1 base at J, with 12 bases between.

Details on this clonotype: The CDR3 end shows no conserved phenylalanine or tryptophan, and so a read error is likely. No DNA is shown, since the ends of the CDR3 on it are uncertain; the CDR3 is the one TCRdb lists. The chain combines TRBV29-1 with TRBJ2-3; TRBD1 is the table's D call and was not checked against the DNA. The germline V gene encodes CDR1 SQVTM and CDR2 ANQGSEA. The CDR3 length equals 10 residues, ends included. The CDR3 region is CSAGSGRLYL.

This clonotype has ten or more counts. This chain connects TRBV14 to TRBJ1-1; D gene ambiguous. This CDR3 is built from 14 residues. V shed 3 bases and J shed 0 bases, with 8 bases lying between them. Germline V lookup: CDR1 SGHDN, CDR2 FVKESK. This CDR3 reads CASSQYRMNTEAFF. The CDR3 DNA reads as TGTGCCAGCAGCCAGTACAGAATGAACACTGAAGCTTTCTTT. The whole variable domain, filled in from reference TRBV14 and TRBJ1-1, reads EAGVTQFPSHSVIEKGQTVTLRCDPISGHDNLYWYRRVMGKEIKFLLHFVKESKQDESGMPNNRFLAERTGGTYSTLKVQPAELEDSGVYFCASSQYRMNTEAFFGQGTRLTVV.

This clonotype was counted ten times or more. The chain is built from TRBV7-8 and TRBJ2-5, with D uncertain. The germline V gene has CDR1 SGHVS and CDR2 FQNEAQ. The CDR3 runs 12 residues. Trimming took 7 bases from V and 4 from J, leaving 10 bases between them. Written as DNA, the CDR3 is TGTGCCAGCACGAGCATTCGAGAGACCCAGTACTTC. Protein product: CASTSIRETQYF.

Note on this clonotype: A much larger clone lies one base from this, so it may be a read error. The V call is TRBV29-1, the J call TRBJ1-1; no firm D call. Trimming removed 2 bases at V and 6 bases at J, with 13 bases between. CDR1 and CDR2 (germline): SQVTM, ANQGSEA. This CDR3 comprises 13 residues. The CDR3 DNA follows: TGCAGCGTTGAAAGGCGGGAGACCCCTGAAGCTTTCTTT. It codes for CSVERRETPEAFF.

In regard to this clonotype: This may arise from a read error, as a much more abundant clone is one base away. The genes are TRBV14 and TRBJ2-2; no firm D call. Germline V gives CDR1 SGHDN, CDR2 FVKESK. The CDR3 length is 12 residues. In DNA, the CDR3 is TGTTCCAGCAGCCATAAATACGGGGAGCTGTTTTTT. It yields the protein CSSSHKYGELFF.

On this clonotype itself: The junction and the germline gene differ at one end; a read error may be behind it. The chain couples TRBV11-2 to TRBJ2-1; TRBD1 agrees at 7 bases. The germline V gene has CDR1 SGHAT and CDR2 FQNNGV. The CDR3 consists of 17 residues. CDR3 protein: CARSLTHGQEYRGEPFF. The DNA for the CDR3 is TGTGCCAGGAGCTTAACCCACGGACAGGAGTACAGGGGTGAGCCGTTCTTC.

With regard to this clonotype: This may be a read error, as it is one base from a much larger clone. This chain joins TRBV30 and TRBJ2-1; no clear D gene. This CDR3 has 16 residues. From germline, CDR1 is GTSNPN and CDR2 SVGIG (reference sequence). This CDR3 is CAWMTVGLSSYNVQFF. CDR3 sequence (DNA): TGTGCCTGGATGACGGTTGGGCTATCCAGCTACAATGTGCAGTTCTTC.

This clonotype came up once. One end of the junction is discordant with germline, which a read error may explain. The chain joins TRBV6-4 to TRBJ2-1, with D possibly matching TRBD2 (5 bases). Germline CDR1 MRHNA, CDR2 SNTAGT. The CDR3 extends over 15 amino acids. Written as DNA, the CDR3 is TGTGCCAGCAGTGACCTTCCTAGCAGCGTAGATGAGCAATTCTTC. Translation: CASSDLPSSVDEQFF.

Note on this clonotype: Being one base from a much bigger clone, this may be a read error. This CDR3 is CARSSRVKPTEAFF. In nucleotides, the CDR3 is TGTGCCAGGAGCTCCCGGGTTAAACCGACTGAAGCTTTCTTT. This sequence joins TRBV7-9 and TRBJ1-1; no clear D gene. The CDR3 has 14 residues. Germline V gives CDR1 SEHNR, CDR2 FQNEAQ (reference sequence).

About this clonotype: One end of the junction does not line up with germline, which may come from a read error. The J gene is TRBJ1-1, the V gene TRBV11-2, with TRBD1 identical over 9 bases. Germline-derived CDR1 and CDR2 are SGHAT and FQNNGV. CDR3 size: 17 residues. The CDR3 region is CASNLQGTGSELAEVFF. The CDR3 nucleotides are TGTGCCAGCAACCTCCAAGGGACAGGGTCGGAACTTGCTGAAGTTTTCTTT.

In its sample, this clonotype was seen many times. The genes are TRBV5-1 and TRBJ2-1; D is possibly TRBD1 or TRBD2 (5 bases each). Per the germline V gene, CDR1 is SGHRS and CDR2 is YFSETQ. The CDR3 extends over 16 amino acids. Trimming took 5 bases from V and 6 from J, leaving 21 bases between them. For the CDR3, the DNA is TGCGCCAGCAGAACTGGCCGGGGCCGGGTAGGCAATGAGCAGTTCTTC. The encoded protein is CASRTGRGRVGNEQFF.

The rearrangement uses TRBV24-1 and TRBJ1-5; unclear D gene. The CDR3 runs to 14 residues. The V gene's germline CDR1 is KGHDR and CDR2 SFDVKD. Trimming took 3 bases from V and 8 from J, leaving 13 bases between them. The CDR3 region has the DNA TGTGCCACCAGTGATCATGGTCCAAGTAAGCCCCAGCATTTT. Its protein is CATSDHGPSKPQHF.